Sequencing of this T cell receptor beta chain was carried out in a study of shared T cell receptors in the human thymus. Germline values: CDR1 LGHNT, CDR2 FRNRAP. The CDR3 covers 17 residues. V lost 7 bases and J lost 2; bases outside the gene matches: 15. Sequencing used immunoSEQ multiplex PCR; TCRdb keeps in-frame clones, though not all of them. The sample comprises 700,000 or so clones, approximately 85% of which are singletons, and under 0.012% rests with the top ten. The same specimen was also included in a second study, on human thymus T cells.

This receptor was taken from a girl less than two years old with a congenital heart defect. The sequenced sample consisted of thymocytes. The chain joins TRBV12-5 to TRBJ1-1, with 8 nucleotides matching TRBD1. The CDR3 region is CASVKSGGEGFNTEAFF. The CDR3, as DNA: TGTGCTAGTGTCAAATCAGGGGGCGAGGGGTTCAACACTGAAGCTTTCTTT.